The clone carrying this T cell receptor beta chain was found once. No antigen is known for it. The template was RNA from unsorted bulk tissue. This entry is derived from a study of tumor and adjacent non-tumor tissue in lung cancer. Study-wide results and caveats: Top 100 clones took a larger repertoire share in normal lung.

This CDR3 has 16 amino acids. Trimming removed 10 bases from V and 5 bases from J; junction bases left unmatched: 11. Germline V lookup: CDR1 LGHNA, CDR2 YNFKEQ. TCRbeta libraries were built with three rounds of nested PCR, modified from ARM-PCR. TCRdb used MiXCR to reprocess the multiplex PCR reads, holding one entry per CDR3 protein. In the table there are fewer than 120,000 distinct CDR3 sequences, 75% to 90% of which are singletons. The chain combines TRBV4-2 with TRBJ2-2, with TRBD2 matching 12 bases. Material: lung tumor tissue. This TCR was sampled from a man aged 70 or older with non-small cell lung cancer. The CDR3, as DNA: TGTGCCAACTATGGACTAGCGGGAATGGGGACCGGGGAGCTGTTTTTT. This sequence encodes CANYGLAGMGTGELFF.